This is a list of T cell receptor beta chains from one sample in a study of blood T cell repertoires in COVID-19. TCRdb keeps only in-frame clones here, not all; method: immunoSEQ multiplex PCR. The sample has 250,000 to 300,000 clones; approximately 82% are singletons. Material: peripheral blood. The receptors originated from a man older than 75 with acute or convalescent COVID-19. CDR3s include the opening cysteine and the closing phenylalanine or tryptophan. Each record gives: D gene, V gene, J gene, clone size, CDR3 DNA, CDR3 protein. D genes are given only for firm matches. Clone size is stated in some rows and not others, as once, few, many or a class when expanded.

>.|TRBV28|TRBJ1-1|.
TGTGCCAGCAGTTTATCGTTGGGTGCGGGCACTGAAGCTTTCTTT
CASSLSLGAGTEAFF
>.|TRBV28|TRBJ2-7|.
TGTGCCAGCAGTTTAGCGGAGATTCACTACGAGCAGTACTTC
CASSLAEIHYEQYF
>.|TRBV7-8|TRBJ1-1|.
TGTGCCAGCAGCAAAGACCGGGTTAAGAGAGCTTTCTTT
CASSKDRVKRAFF
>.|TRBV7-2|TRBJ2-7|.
TGTGCCAGCAGCTTAGCCACAGGGCTTAACGAGCAGTACTTC
CASSLATGLNEQYF
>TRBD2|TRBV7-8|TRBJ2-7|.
TGTGCCAGCAGCTCCAGGACTAGCGGGGGCTCCTACGAGCAGTACTTC
CASSSRTSGGSYEQYF
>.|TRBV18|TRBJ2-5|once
TGTGCCAGCTCACCCCAGGAACAAGAGACCCAGTACTTC
CASSPQEQETQYF
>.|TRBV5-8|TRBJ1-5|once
TGTGCCAGCAGCTTGGTACAAATCGGGAATCAGCCCCAGCATTTT
CASSLVQIGNQPQHF
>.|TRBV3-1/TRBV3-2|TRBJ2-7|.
TGTGCCAGCAGCCAAGATCTTGGCCCGCTCGAGCAGTACTTC
CASSQDLGPLEQYF
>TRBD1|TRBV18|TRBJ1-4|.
TGTGCCAGCTCCTTCGACGCTAAGAGGGGGCAGAATGAAAAACTGTTTTTT
CASSFDAKRGQNEKLFF
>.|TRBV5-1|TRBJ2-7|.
TGCGCCAGCAGCTTGCGTGGCCGAACCTCCTACGAGCAGTACTTC
CASSLRGRTSYEQYF
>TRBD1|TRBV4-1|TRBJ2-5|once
TGCGCCAGCAGCCTATCCGGACAGGGATTACAAGAGACCCAGTACTTC
CASSLSGQGLQETQYF
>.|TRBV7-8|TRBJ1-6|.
TGTGCCAGCAGCCCCGAAGGGGGCTATAATTCACCCCTCCACTTT
CASSPEGGYNSPLHF
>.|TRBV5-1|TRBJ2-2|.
TGCGCCAGCAGGCGGGACTCTTACACCGGGGAGCTGTTTTTT
CASRRDSYTGELFF
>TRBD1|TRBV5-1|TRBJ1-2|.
TGCGCCAGCAGTCCGACAGGGAGTCCCTATGGCTACACCTTC
CASSPTGSPYGYTF
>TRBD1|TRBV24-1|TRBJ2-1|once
TGTGCCACCGGATCCGGGACAGGGTGGAACAATGAGCAGTTCTTC
CATGSGTGWNNEQFF
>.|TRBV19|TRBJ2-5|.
TGTGCCAGTCGGTTCGAAGCGACCCAGTACTTC
CASRFEATQYF
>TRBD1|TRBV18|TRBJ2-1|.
TGTGCCAGCTCACCAGGGACAGGGGGTTCCGGTGAGCAGTTCTTC
CASSPGTGGSGEQFF
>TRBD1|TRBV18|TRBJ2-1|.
TGTGCCAGCTCACTATCCGGGACAGGGGGTTGGAATGAGCAGTTCTTC
CASSLSGTGGWNEQFF
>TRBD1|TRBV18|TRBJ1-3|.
TGTGCCAGCTCATCGCAATCCCCGGGACAGGGCGGAAACACCATATATTTT
CASSSQSPGQGGNTIYF
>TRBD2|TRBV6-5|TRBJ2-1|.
TGTGCCAGCAGTATCAGCGGGAGTGCCTACAATGAGCAGTTCTTC
CASSISGSAYNEQFF
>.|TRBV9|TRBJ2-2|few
TGTGCCAGCAGCCCCGCACAGGGTTTCACCGGGGAGCTGTTTTTT
CASSPAQGFTGELFF
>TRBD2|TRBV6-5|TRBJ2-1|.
TGTGCCAGCACATGGACTAGCGGGAGGGTTGAGCAGTTCTTC
CASTWTSGRVEQFF
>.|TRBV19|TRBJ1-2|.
TGTGCCAGTAGCCCAAAGACAAGGGGTAACTATGGCTACACCTTC
CASSPKTRGNYGYTF
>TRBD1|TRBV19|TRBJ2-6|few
TGTGCCACAGGACAGGGGACGGGGGCCAACGTCCTGACTTTC
CATGQGTGANVLTF
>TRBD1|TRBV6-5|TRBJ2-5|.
TGTGCCAGCGGGGGAGACAGGGTACAAGAGACCCAGTACTTC
CASGGDRVQETQYF
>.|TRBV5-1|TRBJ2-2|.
TGCGCCAGCAGGTGGGGCGCCCAGTCGAACACCGGGGAGCTGTTTTTT
CASRWGAQSNTGELFF
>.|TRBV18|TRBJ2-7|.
TGTGCCAGCTCACCGGAAGCAGAGGCCTACGAGCAGTACTTC
CASSPEAEAYEQYF
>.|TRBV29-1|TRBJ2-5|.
TGCAGCGTTGGAGGGACATTTGAGACCCAGTACTTC
CSVGGTFETQYF
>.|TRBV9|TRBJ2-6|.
TGTGCCAGCAGCGTGGCGGGGACGGGGGTCGGAGCTGTAGCCGGGGCCAACGTCCTGACTTTC
CASSVAGTGVGAVAGANVLTF
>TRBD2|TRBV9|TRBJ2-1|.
TGTGCCAGCAGCGTTACTAGCGGTTGGCCGGCCGGCAATGAGCAGTTCTTC
CASSVTSGWPAGNEQFF
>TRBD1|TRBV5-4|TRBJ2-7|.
TGTGCCAGCAGCGAGGGACAGGGGGACCACGAGCAGTACTTC
CASSEGQGDHEQYF
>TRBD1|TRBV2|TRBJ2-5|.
TGTGCCAGCAGGGGGACAGGGGGCTCTTGGGAGACCCAGTACTTC
CASRGTGGSWETQYF
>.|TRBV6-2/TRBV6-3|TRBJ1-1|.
TGTGCCAGCAGCCCAACAGAGTTTAAGACTGAAGCTTTCTTT
CASSPTEFKTEAFF
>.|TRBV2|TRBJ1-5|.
TGTGCCAGCAGTGCGCGGGGGTTGAGCAATCAGCCCCAGCATTTT
CASSARGLSNQPQHF
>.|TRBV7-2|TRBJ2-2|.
TGTGCCAGCAGCTTAGCTGTCCTAGCGACCGGGGAGCTGTTTTTT
CASSLAVLATGELFF
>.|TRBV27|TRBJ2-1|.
TGTGCCAGCAGCTCAGACAGGTACAATGAGCAGTTCTTC
CASSSDRYNEQFF
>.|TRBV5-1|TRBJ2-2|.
TGCGCCAGCAGCTTCACTACTAGCAGGAACACCGGGGAGCTGTTTTTT
CASSFTTSRNTGELFF
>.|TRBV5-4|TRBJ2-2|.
TGTGCCAGCAGCGGCGGGACAGAGTTCACCGGGGAGCTGTTTTTT
CASSGGTEFTGELFF
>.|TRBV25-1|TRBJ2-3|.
TGTGCCAGCAGCGGACGTAGGGGCAGCACAGATACGCAGTATTTT
CASSGRRGSTDTQYF
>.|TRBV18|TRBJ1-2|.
TGTGCCAGCTCACAAACGACAGATGGCTACACCTTC
CASSQTTDGYTF
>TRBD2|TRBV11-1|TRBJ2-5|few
TGTGCCAGCAGCTTAGACTGGCGGGGGGCACAAGAGACCCAGTACTTC
CASSLDWRGAQETQYF
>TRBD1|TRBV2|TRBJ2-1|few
TGTGCCAGCAGTGAATCCGGGACAGGGTCCAATGAGCAGTTCTTC
CASSESGTGSNEQFF
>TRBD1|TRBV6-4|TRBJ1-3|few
TGTGCCAGCATCCTGACAGGGGGCTCTGGAAACACCATATATTTT
CASILTGGSGNTIYF
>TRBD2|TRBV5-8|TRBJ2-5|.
TGTGCCAGCAGCTTGTGGCTAGCGGGGGGAATGGGGGAGACCCAGTACTTC
CASSLWLAGGMGETQYF
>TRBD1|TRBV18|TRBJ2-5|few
TGTGCCAGCTCCGGGACAGAGCGGTCTGAGACCCAGTACTTC
CASSGTERSETQYF
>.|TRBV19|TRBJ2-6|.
TGTGCCAGTAGCGACAGAAGCCTCTCTGGGGCCAACGTCCTGACTTTC
CASSDRSLSGANVLTF
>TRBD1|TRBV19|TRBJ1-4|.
TGTGCCAGTAGTATGACAGGGGAGATTAGGGCAGCAACTAATGAAAAACTGTTTTTT
CASSMTGEIRAATNEKLFF
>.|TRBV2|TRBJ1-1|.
TGTGCCAGCAGTGAGCACAGGGTGAACACTGAAGCTTTCTTT
CASSEHRVNTEAFF
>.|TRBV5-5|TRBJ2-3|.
TGTGCCAGCAGGTTATCTCCGGCAGGGTCAGGCACAGATACGCAGTATTTT
CASRLSPAGSGTDTQYF
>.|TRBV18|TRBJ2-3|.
TGTGCCAGCTCACCACTCCCAAGCACAGATACGCAGTATTTT
CASSPLPSTDTQYF